The clone carrying this T cell receptor beta chain was seen a few times. Its matching antigen is unknown. Assay used: immunoSEQ multiplex PCR; TCRdb lists only in-frame clones, some missing. The sample holds roughly 100,000 clones, about 79% seen once. These data come from a study of OX40 agonist ivuxolimab in advanced cancers. Study-wide points: Partial responders dosed at 0.1-3.0 mg/kg displayed clonal expansion ranking among the lowest.

The CDR3 sequence is 13 residues long. Germline V lookup: CDR1 SEHNR, CDR2 FQNEAQ (reference sequence). Losses at the gene ends were 10 bases for V and 7 bases for J; bases not matched to a gene: 7. The starting material was CD4+ or CD8+ T cells sorted from blood, obtained in a trial of the OX40 agonist ivuxolimab. The rearrangement links TRBV7-9 to TRBJ1-6; 7 bases match TRBD1. The sequence derives from an adult with an advanced solid tumor such as melanoma, head and neck, liver or kidney cancer. CDR3 nucleotides: TGTGCCATCACAGGGGAGGAGAATTCACCCCTCCACTTT. Encoded protein: CAITGEENSPLHF.